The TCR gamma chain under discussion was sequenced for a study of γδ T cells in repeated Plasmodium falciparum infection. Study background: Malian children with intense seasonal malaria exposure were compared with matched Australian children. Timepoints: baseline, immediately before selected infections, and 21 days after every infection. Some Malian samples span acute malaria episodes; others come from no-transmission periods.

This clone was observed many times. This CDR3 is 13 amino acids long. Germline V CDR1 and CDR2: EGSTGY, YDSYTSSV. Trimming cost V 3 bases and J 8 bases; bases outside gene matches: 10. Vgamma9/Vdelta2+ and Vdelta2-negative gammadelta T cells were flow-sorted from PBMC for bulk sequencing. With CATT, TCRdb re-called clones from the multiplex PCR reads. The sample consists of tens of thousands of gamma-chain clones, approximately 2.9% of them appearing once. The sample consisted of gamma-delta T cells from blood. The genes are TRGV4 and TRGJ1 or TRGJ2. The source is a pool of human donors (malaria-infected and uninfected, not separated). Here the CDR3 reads CATWDLIDDKKLF. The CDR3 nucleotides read TGTGCCACCTGGGATTTAATCGATGATAAGAAACTCTTT.